Shown below are 7 T cell receptor beta chains from a single sample sequenced in a study of graft-versus-host responses after intestinal transplantation. For these receptors, no antigen is known. Clones were sequenced by immunoSEQ multiplex PCR, and TCRdb holds only the in-frame ones, with some missing. This sample has tens of thousands of clones; about 93% occur once, and the top ten carry less than 0.5%. The sample here was unstimulated CD8+ T cells sorted from spleen or lymph node cells, taken before intestinal transplant. All receptors derive from a human donor who received an intestinal transplant.

This clone has a single count. The chain has TRBV6-1 and TRBJ1-4, with D possibly matching TRBD1 (5 bases). Trimming removed 2 bases from V and 2 bases from J, with 12 bases in between. The CDR3 has 16 residues. CDR1 is MNHNS, CDR2 SASEGT, per germline. The CDR3 protein is CASSEPLRGTNEKLFF. The CDR3 DNA follows: TGTGCCAGCAGTGAACCCCTGCGGGGCACTAATGAAAAACTGTTTTTT.

The chain is built from TRBV9 and TRBJ2-1; 7 bases are shared with TRBD2. This CDR3 has 15 residues. V dropped 3 bases and J dropped 4; count of bases not matched to a gene: 7. The germline gives CDR1 SGDLS, CDR2 YYNGEE. CDR3 coding DNA: TGTGCCAGCAGCGCCCCCGGGACTATATACAATGAGCAGTTCTTC. Translating gives CASSAPGTIYNEQFF.

This clone appeared a single time. V gene TRBV11-2 combines with J gene TRBJ2-3, with D possibly TRBD2 on 5 matching bases. The CDR3 is made up of 15 amino acids. The V and J ends lost 4 bases and 0 bases respectively, with 11 bases between them. CDR1 and CDR2 (germline): SGHAT, FQNNGV. DNA for the CDR3: TGTGCCAGCAGCTCTCTGGAGGAGAGCACAGATACGCAGTATTTT. Translated: CASSSLEESTDTQYF.

This clone was counted once. The chain recombines TRBV2 with TRBJ2-4; 7 nucleotides agree with TRBD2. The CDR3 is 12 amino acids. The germline V gene encodes CDR1 SNHLY and CDR2 FYNNEI. Losses at the gene ends were 7 bases for V and 6 bases for J; bases not matched to a gene: 3. DNA of the CDR3: TGTGCCAGCATCGGGGAGGGAAACATTCAGTACTTC. Amino acids: CASIGEGNIQYF. Based on the CDR3 plus reference TRBV2 and TRBJ2-4, the full variable domain is EPEVTQTPSHQVTQMGQEVILRCVPISNHLYFYWYRQILGQKVEFLVSFYNNEISEKSEIFDDQFSVERPDGSNFTLKIRSTKLEDSAMYFCASIGEGNIQYFGAGTRLSVL.

This chain joins TRBV6-5 and TRBJ2-7; possible D gene TRBD2, 6 bases. The CDR3 loop spans 15 amino acids. Germline V gene lookup returns CDR1 MNHEY and CDR2 SVGAGI. Trimming shortened V by 5 bases and J by 3 bases, and 17 bases separated the two germline ends. The CDR3 DNA reads TGTGCCAGCAGTCCCGGGAGACTAAGGGGCTACGAGCAGTACTTC. It encodes CASSPGRLRGYEQYF.

V usage is TRBV27 and J usage is TRBJ1-2; D unresolved. This CDR3 has 13 amino acids. Germline V gene data show CDR1 as MNHEY and CDR2 as SMNVEV (reference sequence). The V gene lost 5 bases and the J gene lost 4 bases, with 11 bases spanning the gap. The CDR3 here is CASSLSGSYGYTF. Here the CDR3 DNA reads TGTGCCAGCAGTCTCTCGGGATCCTATGGCTACACCTTC.

This chain links TRBV6-5 with TRBJ2-7; 7 positions agree with TRBD1. Trimming at V came to 5 bases and at J to 12 bases, leaving 13 bases not matched to a gene. This CDR3 has 13 residues. Germline lookup yields CDR1 MNHEY and CDR2 SVGAGI. The CDR3 is CASSPDRPTLWYF. CDR3 sequence (DNA): TGTGCCAGCAGTCCGGACAGGCCCACCTTGTGGTACTTC.